This TCR beta chain comes out of a study of OX40 agonist ivuxolimab in advanced cancers. The V and J ends lost 4 bases and 8 bases respectively, with 23 bases between them. Germline-derived CDR1 and CDR2 are MDHEN and SYDVKM. The CDR3 loop spans 16 amino acids. Profiled with immunoSEQ multiplex PCR; TCRdb holds only in-frame clones, not every one. The repertoire holds 15,000 to 16,000 clones, approximately 78% seen once, with less than 45% in the top ten. The TCR sequence derives from an adult with an advanced solid tumor such as melanoma, head and neck, liver or kidney cancer. The chain links TRBV28 to TRBJ1-2; a possible D gene is TRBD1 (6 bases). Material: CD4+ or CD8+ T cells sorted from blood, obtained in a trial of the OX40 agonist ivuxolimab. The CDR3: CASSYTHREGYSGYTF. DNA of the CDR3: TGTGCCAGCAGTTACACTCACAGGGAAGGGTATTCAGGCTACACCTTC.